The 3 T cell receptor beta chains below were found in one sample sequenced in a study of CD8 T cells in Susac syndrome. The authors reverse transcribed 0.5 to 1 ug RNA with random hexamers. MiXCR, applied by TCRdb to the immunoSEQ multiplex PCR reads, yields one record per CDR3 protein. The sample carries some 68,000 distinct CDR3 sequences, approximately 93% recorded once. Sequencing was performed on CD4+ T cells from PBMCs. These receptors all come from a human donor with Susac syndrome.

The chain combines TRBV5-1 with TRBJ2-5; D gene ambiguous. Germline V CDR1 and CDR2: SGHRS, YFSETQ. The V and J ends lost 4 bases and 2 bases respectively, with 9 bases between them. The CDR3 totals 13 residues. CDR3 sequence reads: CASSAEIQETQYF. DNA of the CDR3: TGCGCCAGCAGCGCTGAGATTCAAGAGACCCAGTACTTC.

The chain links TRBV7-3 to TRBJ2-3; D remains unclear. CDR3 size: 14 residues. V shed 2 bases and J shed 0 bases, with 6 bases lying between them. Germline loops: CDR1 SGHTA, CDR2 FQGTGA. CDR3 in amino acids: CASSLLGSTDTQYF. The DNA for the CDR3 is TGTGCCAGCAGCTTACTGGGCAGCACAGATACGCAGTATTTT.

This clonotype was counted a few times. The chain is built from TRBV4-2 and TRBJ2-7, with a tentative D call TRBD1 (6 bases). CDR1 is LGHNA and CDR2 is YNFKEQ in the germline V gene. The CDR3 is made up of 16 amino acids. The V end was cut by 1 base, the J end by 2 bases, with 15 bases between. The CDR3 sequence: CASSQAWGQGTYEQYF. The CDR3, as DNA: TGTGCCAGCAGCCAAGCATGGGGCCAGGGGACCTACGAGCAGTACTTC.